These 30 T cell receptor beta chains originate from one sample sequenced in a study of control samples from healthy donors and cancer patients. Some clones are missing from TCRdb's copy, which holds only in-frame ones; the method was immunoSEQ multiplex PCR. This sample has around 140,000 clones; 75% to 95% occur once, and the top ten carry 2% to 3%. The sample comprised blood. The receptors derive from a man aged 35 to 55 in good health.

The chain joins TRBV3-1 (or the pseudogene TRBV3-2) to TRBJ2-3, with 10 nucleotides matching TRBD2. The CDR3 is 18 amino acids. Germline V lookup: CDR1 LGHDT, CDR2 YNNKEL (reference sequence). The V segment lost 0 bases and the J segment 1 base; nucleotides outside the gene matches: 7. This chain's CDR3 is CASSQELPGLAGTDTQYF. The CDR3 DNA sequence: TGTGCCAGCAGCCAAGAACTCCCCGGACTAGCGGGCACAGATACGCAGTATTTT.

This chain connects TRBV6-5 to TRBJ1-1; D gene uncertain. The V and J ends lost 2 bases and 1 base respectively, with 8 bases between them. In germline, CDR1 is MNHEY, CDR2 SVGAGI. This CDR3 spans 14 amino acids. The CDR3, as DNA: TGTGCCAGCAGTTACCGACCGGCGAACACTGAAGCTTTCTTT. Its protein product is CASSYRPANTEAFF.

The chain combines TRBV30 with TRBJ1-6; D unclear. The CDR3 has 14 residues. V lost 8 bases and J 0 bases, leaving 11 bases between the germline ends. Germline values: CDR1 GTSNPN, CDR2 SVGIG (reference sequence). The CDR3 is CAVDTFSYNSPLHF. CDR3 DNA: TGTGCCGTAGACACTTTCTCCTATAATTCACCCCTCCACTTT. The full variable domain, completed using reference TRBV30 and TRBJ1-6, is SQTIHQWPATLVQPVGSPLSLECTVEGTSNPNLYWYRQAAGRGLQLLFYSVGIGQISSEVPQNLSASRPQDRQFILSSKKLLLSDSGFYLCAVDTFSYNSPLHFGNGTRLTVT.

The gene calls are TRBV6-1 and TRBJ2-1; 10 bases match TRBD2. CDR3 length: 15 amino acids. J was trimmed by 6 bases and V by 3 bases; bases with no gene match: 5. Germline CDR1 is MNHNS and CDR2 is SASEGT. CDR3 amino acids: CASSDSGGAFNEQFF. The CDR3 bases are TGTGCCAGCAGTGACAGCGGGGGGGCCTTCAATGAGCAGTTCTTC.

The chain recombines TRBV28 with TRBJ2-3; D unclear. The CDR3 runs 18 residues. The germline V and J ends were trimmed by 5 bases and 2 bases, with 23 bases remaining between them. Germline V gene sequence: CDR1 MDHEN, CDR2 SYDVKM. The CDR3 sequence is CASSDVRSLFLATDTQYF. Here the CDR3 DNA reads TGTGCCAGCAGTGACGTCCGGTCTCTATTCCTTGCCACAGATACGCAGTATTTT.

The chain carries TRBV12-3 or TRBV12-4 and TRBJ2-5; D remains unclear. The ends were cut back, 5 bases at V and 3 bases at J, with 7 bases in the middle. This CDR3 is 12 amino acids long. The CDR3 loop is CASSTREETQYF. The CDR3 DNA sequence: TGTGCCAGCAGTACCCGCGAAGAGACCCAGTACTTC.

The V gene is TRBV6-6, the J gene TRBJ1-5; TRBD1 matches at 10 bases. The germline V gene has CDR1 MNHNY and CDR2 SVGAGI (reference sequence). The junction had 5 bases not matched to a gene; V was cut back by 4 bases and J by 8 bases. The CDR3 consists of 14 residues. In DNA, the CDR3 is TGTGCCAGCAGTTTAGGACAGGGGGTAAAGCCCCAGCATTTT. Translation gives CASSLGQGVKPQHF.

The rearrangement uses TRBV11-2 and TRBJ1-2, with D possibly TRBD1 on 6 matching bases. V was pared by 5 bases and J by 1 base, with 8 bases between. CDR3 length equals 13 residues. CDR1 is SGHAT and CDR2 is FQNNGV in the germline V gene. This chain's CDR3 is CASSQQGNYGYTF. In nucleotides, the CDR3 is TGTGCCAGCAGCCAACAGGGTAACTATGGCTACACCTTC.

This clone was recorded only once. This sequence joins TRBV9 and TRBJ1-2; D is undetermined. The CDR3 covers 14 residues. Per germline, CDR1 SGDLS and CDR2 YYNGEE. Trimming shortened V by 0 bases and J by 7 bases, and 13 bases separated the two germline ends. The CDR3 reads CASSVGSQAGGYTF. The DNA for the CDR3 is TGTGCCAGCAGCGTAGGGAGTCAGGCAGGTGGCTACACCTTC.

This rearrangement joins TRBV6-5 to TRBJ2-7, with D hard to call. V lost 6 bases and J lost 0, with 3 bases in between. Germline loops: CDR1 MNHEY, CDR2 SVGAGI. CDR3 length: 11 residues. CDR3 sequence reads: CASRTSYEQYF. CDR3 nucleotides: TGTGCCAGCAGAACCTCCTACGAGCAGTACTTC.

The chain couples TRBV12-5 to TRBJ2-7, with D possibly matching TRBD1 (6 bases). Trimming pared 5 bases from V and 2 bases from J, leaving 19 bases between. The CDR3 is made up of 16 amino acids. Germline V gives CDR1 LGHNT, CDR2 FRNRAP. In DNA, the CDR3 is TGTGCTAGTGGTCCCCCGGTGCAGGGGAGACCCTACGAGCAGTACTTC. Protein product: CASGPPVQGRPYEQYF.

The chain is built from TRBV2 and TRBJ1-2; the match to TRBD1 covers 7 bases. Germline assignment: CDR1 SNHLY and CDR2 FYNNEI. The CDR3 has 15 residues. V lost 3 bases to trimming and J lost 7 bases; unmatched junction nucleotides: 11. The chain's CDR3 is CASSDRIGTAAGYTF. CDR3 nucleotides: TGTGCCAGCAGTGATAGAATCGGGACAGCGGCTGGCTACACCTTC.

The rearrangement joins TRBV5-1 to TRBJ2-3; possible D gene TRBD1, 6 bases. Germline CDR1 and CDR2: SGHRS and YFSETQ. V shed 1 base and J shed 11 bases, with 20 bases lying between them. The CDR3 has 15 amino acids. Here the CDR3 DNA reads TGCGCCAGCAGCTTGAGGACAGCCGGAGTGTCGGGGCAGTATTTT. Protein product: CASSLRTAGVSGQYF.

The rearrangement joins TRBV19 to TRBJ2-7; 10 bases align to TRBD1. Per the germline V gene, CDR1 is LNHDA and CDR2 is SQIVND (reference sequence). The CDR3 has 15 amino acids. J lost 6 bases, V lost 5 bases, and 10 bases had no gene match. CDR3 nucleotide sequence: TGTGCCAGTAGTCGATTTGGGACAGGGGAAGGCGAGCAGTACTTC. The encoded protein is CASSRFGTGEGEQYF.

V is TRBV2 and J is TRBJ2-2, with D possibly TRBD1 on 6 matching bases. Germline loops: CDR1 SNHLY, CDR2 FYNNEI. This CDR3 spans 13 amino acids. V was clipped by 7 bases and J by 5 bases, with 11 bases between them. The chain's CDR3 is CASNRVRTGELFF. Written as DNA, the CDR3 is TGTGCCAGCAACAGGGTGAGGACCGGGGAGCTGTTTTTT.

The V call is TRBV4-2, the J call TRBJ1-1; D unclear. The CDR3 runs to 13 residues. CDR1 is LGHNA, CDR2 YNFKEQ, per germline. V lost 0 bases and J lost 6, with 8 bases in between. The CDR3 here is CASSQDTNAEAFF. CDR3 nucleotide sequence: TGTGCCAGCAGCCAAGATACGAATGCTGAAGCTTTCTTT.

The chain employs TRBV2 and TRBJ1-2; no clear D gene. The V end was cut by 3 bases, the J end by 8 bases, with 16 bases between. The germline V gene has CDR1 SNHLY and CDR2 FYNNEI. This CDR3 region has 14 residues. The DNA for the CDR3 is TGTGCCAGCAGTGAGGTAGGGTACGGAAAAGGCTACACCTTC. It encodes CASSEVGYGKGYTF. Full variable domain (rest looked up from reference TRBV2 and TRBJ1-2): EPEVTQTPSHQVTQMGQEVILRCVPISNHLYFYWYRQILGQKVEFLVSFYNNEISEKSEIFDDQFSVERPDGSNFTLKIRSTKLEDSAMYFCASSEVGYGKGYTFGSGTRLTVV.

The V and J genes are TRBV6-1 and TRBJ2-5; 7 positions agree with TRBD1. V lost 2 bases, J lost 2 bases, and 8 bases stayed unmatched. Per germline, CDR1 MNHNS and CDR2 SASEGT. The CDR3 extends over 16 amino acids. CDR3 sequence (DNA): TGTGCCAGCAGTGAAATAACCCCGGGACAGCAAGAGACCCAGTACTTC. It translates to CASSEITPGQQETQYF.

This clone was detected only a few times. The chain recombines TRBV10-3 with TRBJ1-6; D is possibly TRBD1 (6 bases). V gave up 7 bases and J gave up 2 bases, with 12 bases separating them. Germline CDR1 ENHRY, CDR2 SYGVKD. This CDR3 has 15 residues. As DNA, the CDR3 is TGTGCCATCAAAGGGGGGGGTGCCTATAATTCACCCCTCCACTTT. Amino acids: CAIKGGGAYNSPLHF.

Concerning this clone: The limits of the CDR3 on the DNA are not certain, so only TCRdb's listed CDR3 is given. CDR3 in amino acids: CASILDRGHGYTF. The V and J genes are TRBV2 and TRBJ1-2; the DNA was not used to check the table's D call, TRBD1. CDR1 is SNHLY and CDR2 is FYNNEI in the germline V gene. With termini counted, the CDR3 has 13 amino acids.

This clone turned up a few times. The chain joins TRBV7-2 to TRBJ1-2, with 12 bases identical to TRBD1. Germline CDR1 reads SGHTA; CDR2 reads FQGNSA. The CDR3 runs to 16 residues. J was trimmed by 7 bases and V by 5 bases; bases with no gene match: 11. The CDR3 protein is CASSTPTGTGGLGYTF. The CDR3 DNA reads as TGTGCCAGCAGCACACCAACCGGGACAGGGGGCCTTGGCTACACCTTC.

Here the CDR3 DNA reads TGTGCCAGCAGCCGCGGGGGTAGCCCTGGGGCCAACGTCCTGACTTTC. Amino acid sequence: CASSRGGSPGANVLTF. J is TRBJ2-6 and V is TRBV7-3; 7 nucleotides agree with TRBD2. The CDR3 is made up of 16 amino acids. J gave up 2 bases and V 5 bases, and 6 bases lay outside the gene matches. Germline values: CDR1 SGHTA, CDR2 FQGTGA.

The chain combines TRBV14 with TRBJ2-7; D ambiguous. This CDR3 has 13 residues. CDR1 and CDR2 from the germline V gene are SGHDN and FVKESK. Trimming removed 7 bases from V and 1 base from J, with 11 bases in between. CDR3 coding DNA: TGTGCCAGCAAAAGCATCAGTTCCTACGAGCAGTACTTC. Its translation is CASKSISSYEQYF. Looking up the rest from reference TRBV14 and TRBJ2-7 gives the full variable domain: EAGVTQFPSHSVIEKGQTVTLRCDPISGHDNLYWYRRVMGKEIKFLLHFVKESKQDESGMPNNRFLAERTGGTYSTLKVQPAELEDSGVYFCASKSISSYEQYFGPGTRLTVT.

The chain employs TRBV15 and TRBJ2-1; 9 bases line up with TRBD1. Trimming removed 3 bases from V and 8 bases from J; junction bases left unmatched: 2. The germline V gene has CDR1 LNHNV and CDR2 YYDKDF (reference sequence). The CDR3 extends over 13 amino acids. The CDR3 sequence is CATSRGQGHEQFF. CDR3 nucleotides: TGTGCCACCAGCAGGGGACAGGGCCATGAGCAGTTCTTC.

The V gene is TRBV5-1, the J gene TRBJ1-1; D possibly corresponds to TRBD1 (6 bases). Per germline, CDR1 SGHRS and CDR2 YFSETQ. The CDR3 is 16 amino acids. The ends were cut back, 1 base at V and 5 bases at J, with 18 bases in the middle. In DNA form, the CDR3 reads TGCGCCAGCAGCTTGCAACGCGGAAGAACAGGGACTGAAGCTTTCTTT. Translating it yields CASSLQRGRTGTEAFF.

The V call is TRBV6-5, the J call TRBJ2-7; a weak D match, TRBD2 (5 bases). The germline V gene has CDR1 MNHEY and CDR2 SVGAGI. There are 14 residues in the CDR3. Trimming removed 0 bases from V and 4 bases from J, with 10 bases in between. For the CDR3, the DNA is TGTGCCAGCAGTTACTCCCCCCGGGATTACGAGCAGTACTTC. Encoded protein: CASSYSPRDYEQYF.

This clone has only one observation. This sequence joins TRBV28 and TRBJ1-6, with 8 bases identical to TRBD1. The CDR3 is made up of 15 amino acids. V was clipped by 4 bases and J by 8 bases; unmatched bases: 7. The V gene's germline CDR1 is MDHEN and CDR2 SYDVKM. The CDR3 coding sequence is TGTGCCAGCAGTTCAAAAGACAGGGGATATTCACCCCTCCACTTT. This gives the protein CASSSKDRGYSPLHF.

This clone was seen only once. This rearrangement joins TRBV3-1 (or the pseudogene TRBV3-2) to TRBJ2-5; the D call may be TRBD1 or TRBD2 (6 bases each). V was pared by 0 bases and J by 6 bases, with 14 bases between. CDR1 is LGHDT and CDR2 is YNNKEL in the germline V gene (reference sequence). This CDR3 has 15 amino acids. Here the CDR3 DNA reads TGTGCCAGCAGCCAAGAAACCGGGGGCGGAAAGACCCAGTACTTC. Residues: CASSQETGGGKTQYF.

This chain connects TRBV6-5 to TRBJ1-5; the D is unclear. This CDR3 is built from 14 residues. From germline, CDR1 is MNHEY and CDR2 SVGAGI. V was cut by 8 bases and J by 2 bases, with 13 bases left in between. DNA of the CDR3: TGTGCCAGCCATATATTGCAGGGCAATCAGCCCCAGCATTTT. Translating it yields CASHILQGNQPQHF.

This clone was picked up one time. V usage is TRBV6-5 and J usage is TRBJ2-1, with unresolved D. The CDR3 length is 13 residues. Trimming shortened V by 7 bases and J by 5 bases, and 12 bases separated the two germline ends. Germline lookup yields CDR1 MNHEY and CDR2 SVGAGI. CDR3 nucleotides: TGTGCCAGCACCCTGACTGGAAACAATGAGCAGTTCTTC. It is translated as CASTLTGNNEQFF.